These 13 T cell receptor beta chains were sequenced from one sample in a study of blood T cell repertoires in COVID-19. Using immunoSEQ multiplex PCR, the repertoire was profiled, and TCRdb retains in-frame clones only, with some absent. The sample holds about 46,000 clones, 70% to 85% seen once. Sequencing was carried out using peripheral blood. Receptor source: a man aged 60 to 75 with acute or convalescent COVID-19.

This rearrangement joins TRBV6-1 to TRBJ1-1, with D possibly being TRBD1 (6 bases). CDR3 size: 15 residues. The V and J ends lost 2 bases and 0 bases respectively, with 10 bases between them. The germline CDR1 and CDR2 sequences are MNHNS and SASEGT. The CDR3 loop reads CASSEFTGMNTEAFF. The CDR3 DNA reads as TGTGCCAGCAGTGAATTTACAGGGATGAACACTGAAGCTTTCTTT.

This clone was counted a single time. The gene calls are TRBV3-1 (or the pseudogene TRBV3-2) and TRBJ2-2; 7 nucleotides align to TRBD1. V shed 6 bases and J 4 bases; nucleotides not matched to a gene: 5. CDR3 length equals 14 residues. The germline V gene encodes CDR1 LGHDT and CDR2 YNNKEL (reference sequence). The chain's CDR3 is CASSHRDSTGELFF. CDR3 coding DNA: TGTGCCAGCAGTCACCGGGACAGCACCGGGGAGCTGTTTTTT.

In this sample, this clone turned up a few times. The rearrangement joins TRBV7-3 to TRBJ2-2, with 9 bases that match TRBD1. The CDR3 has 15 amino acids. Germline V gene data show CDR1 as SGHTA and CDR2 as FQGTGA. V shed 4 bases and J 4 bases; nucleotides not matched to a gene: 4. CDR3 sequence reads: CASSSWTGVTGELFF. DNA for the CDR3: TGTGCCAGCAGCTCATGGACAGGGGTCACCGGGGAGCTGTTTTTT.

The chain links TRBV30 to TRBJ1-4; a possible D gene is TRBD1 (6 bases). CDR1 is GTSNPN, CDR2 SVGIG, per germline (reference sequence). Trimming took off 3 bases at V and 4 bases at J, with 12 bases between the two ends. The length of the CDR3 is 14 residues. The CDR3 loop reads CAWRRGTYNEKLFF. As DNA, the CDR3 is TGTGCCTGGAGAAGGGGGACCTATAATGAAAAACTGTTTTTT.

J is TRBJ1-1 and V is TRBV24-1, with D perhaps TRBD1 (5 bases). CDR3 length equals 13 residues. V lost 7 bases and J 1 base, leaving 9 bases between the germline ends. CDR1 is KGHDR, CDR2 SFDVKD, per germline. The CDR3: CATRITGNTEAFF. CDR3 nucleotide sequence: TGTGCCACCAGAATAACAGGGAACACTGAAGCTTTCTTT.

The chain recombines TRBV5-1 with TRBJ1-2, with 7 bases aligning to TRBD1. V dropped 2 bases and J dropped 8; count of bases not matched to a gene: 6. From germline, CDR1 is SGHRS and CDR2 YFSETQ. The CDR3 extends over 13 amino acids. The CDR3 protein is CASSFETGHGYTF. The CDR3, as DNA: TGCGCCAGCAGCTTCGAGACAGGGCACGGCTACACCTTC.

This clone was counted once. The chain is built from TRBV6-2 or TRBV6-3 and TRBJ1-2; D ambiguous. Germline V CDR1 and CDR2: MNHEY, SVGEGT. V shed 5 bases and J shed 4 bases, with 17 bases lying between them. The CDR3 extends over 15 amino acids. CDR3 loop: CASSRLGERLYGYTF. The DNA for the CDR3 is TGTGCCAGCAGTCGCCTCGGGGAGCGGCTCTATGGCTACACCTTC.

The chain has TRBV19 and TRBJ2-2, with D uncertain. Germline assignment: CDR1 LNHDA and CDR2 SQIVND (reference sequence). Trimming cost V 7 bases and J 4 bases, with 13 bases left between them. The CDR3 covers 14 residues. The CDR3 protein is CASKFRRGTGELFF. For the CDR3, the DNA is TGTGCCAGTAAATTCCGGCGAGGCACCGGGGAGCTGTTTTTT.

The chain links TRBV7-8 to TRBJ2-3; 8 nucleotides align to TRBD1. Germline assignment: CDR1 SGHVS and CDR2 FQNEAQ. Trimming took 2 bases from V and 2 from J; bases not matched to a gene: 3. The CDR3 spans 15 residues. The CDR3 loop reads CASSLQGAPTDTQYF. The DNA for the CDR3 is TGTGCCAGCAGCTTACAGGGGGCGCCCACAGATACGCAGTATTTT.

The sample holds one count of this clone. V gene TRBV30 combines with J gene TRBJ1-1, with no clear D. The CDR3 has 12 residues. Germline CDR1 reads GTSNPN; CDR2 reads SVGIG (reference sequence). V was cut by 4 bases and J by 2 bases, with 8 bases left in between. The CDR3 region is CAWILHNTEAFF. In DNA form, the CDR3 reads TGTGCCTGGATTTTACATAACACTGAAGCTTTCTTT.

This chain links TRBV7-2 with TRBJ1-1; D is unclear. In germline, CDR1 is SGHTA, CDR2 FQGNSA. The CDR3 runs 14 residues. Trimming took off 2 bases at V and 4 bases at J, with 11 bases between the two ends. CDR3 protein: CASSLWSGSTEAFF. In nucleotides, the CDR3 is TGTGCCAGCAGCTTATGGAGCGGGTCCACTGAAGCTTTCTTT.

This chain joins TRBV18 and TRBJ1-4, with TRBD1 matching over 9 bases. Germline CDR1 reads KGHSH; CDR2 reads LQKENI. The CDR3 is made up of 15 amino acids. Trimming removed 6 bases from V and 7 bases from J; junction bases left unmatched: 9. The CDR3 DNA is TGTGCCAGCTCCCAAACAGGGGGCGGTGGTGAAAAACTGTTTTTT. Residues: CASSQTGGGGEKLFF.

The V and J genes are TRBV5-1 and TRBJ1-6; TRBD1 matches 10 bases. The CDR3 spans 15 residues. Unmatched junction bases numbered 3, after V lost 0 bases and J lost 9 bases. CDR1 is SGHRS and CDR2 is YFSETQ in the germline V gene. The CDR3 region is CASSLGQGASSPLHF. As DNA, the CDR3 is TGCGCCAGCAGCTTGGGACAGGGGGCCAGTTCACCCCTCCACTTT.